This T cell receptor beta chain originates from a study of shared clonotypes between healthy human individuals. Across the whole study: A couple of women and three men aged 18 to 49 served as donors.

Over several immunoSEQ plates, each subset's genomic DNA was distributed in even portions. Profiling relied on immunoSEQ multiplex PCR, and the TCRdb table lists in-frame clones only, not all of them. This sample yields approximately 1,500,000 clones, of which 95% to 99% are seen a single time; about 0.45% belongs to the top ten. Recent vaccinations or acute infections were absent in the healthy HIV-negative adult donors. The CDR3 is 14 amino acids. V gave up 4 bases and J gave up 7 bases, with 17 bases separating them. CDR1 is MDHEN, CDR2 SYDVKM, per germline. V usage is TRBV28 and J usage is TRBJ2-7; D gene unclear. This sequence originates from a young man in good health. The sample was naive CD4+ T cells sorted from blood. Subset described: CD45RA+ positively selected. This chain's CDR3 is CASSSNPAPWEQYF. The CDR3 region has the DNA TGTGCCAGCAGTTCAAATCCGGCCCCTTGGGAGCAGTACTTC.